This TCR beta chain was captured by sequencing in a study of T cell responses to AZD1222 COVID-19 vaccine. Germline V CDR1 and CDR2: MNHEY, SVGAGI. V lost 4 bases, J lost 4 bases, and 10 bases lay in between. The CDR3 spans 13 residues. Repertoires were generated with immunoSEQ multiplex PCR, while TCRdb's copy carries only in-frame clones and drops some. The data contain 95,000 to 150,000 clones, more than 80% of them seen just once; the ten biggest clones take up about 3%. Study-wide findings and caveats: Donors skewed white British and female; clonal diversity was possibly underestimated. Baseline seropositivity occurred in only a handful of AZD1222 recipients.

To note about this clone: Its antigen remains unidentified.

The chain employs TRBV6-5 and TRBJ1-1; unclear D gene. The specimen was peripheral blood, collected on day 0 of AZD1222 vaccination. The receptor was isolated from an adult in good health. The CDR3 loop is CASSLPWGTEAFF. CDR3 bases: TGTGCCAGCAGTTTACCCTGGGGCACTGAAGCTTTCTTT.